The sequence of this T cell receptor beta chain was determined in a study of shared clonotypes between healthy human individuals. Study findings and constraints: Sequencing depth was a factor that was expected to affect clonotype sharing among donors.

About this clone: Antigen: not known.

The CDR3 has 15 amino acids. The V gene lost 7 bases and the J gene lost 0 bases, with 15 bases spanning the gap. Germline CDR1 ENHRY, CDR2 SYGVKD. Measured with immunoSEQ multiplex PCR; TCRdb has only the in-frame clones, and not every one. Of around 1 million clones detected, around three quarters appear once; the ten largest clones hold around 1.4%. The sample consisted of memory CD4+ T cells sorted from blood. Subset described: CD45RA-negative fraction. This receptor was obtained from a man aged 18 to 35 in good health. This chain connects TRBV10-3 to TRBJ1-1; D unresolved. The CDR3 DNA reads as TGTGCCATCACCGAGGGAGGGTTCATGAACACTGAAGCTTTCTTT. Residues: CAITEGGFMNTEAFF.